This T cell receptor (beta chain) appears in the sequencing data of a study of blood T cells in healthy people across ages. PBMCs numbering at least 7 million were isolated per sample. The germline CDR1 and CDR2 sequences are SGHRS and YFSETQ. CDR3 size: 17 residues. V lost 3 bases and J 0 bases, leaving 13 bases between the germline ends. Primed by a sample-barcoded 5' primer and a J-beta primer mix, a second PCR proceeded for 7 to 11 cycles. MiXCR, run by TCRdb on the 5' RACE reads, gives a single entry per CDR3 protein. Here the sample spans 1.5 million to 2 million distinct CDR3 sequences, about 39% being singletons.

This clonotype was sampled from a human donor in good health. The sample taken for sequencing was blood. V gene TRBV5-1 combines with J gene TRBJ2-6; no clear D gene. The CDR3 loop reads CASSSTYIGSGANVLTF. The CDR3 region has the DNA TGCGCCAGCAGCTCCACCTACATAGGCTCTGGGGCCAACGTCCTGACTTTC.